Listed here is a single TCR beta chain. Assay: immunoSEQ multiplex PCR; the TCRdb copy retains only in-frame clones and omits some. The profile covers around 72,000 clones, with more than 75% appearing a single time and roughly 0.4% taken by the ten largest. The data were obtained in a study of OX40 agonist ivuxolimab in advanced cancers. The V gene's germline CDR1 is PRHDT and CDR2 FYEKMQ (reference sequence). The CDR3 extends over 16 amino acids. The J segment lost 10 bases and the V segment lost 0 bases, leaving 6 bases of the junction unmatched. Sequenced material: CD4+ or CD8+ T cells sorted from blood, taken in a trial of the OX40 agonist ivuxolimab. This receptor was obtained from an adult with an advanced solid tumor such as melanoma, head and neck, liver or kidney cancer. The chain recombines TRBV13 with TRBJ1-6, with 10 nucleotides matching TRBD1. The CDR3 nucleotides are TGTGCCAGCAGCTTAGGCCGCGGACAGGGGGGCTCACCCCTCCACTTT. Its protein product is CASSLGRGQGGSPLHF.